This is a list of T cell receptor beta chains from one sample in a study of blood T cell repertoires in COVID-19. Sequencing was performed with immunoSEQ multiplex PCR; in TCRdb, only in-frame clones are kept and a portion is missing. The sample has about 120,000 clones; 80% are singletons. The sample comprised peripheral blood. The receptors stem from a man in his 60s with active or convalescent COVID-19. CDR3s include the opening cysteine and the closing phenylalanine or tryptophan. D genes are given only for firm matches. Only some rows state a clone size, as once, few, many or a class for expanded clones.

cdr3_aa cdr3_nt j_call clone_size v_call d_call
CASTDQGTGYGYTF TGTGCCAGCACCGACCAAGGGACAGGGTACGGCTACACCTTC TRBJ1-2 NA TRBV2 TRBD1
CASSSQTFSIAGGNGDTQYF TGTGCCAGCAGTTCCCAAACCTTCTCTATTGCGGGAGGCAACGGGGATACGCAGTATTTT TRBJ2-3 NA TRBV27 TRBD2
CASSWRTGGHTEAFF TGTGCCAGCAGCTGGCGGACAGGGGGGCACACTGAAGCTTTCTTT TRBJ1-1 NA TRBV7-2 TRBD1
CSVEGSDSLGYGYTF TGCAGCGTTGAAGGCTCAGACTCTCTAGGCTATGGCTACACCTTC TRBJ1-2 once TRBV29-1 NA
CASSTRGSGANVLTF TGTGCCAGCAGTACCAGGGGGTCTGGGGCCAACGTCCTGACTTTC TRBJ2-6 NA TRBV9 TRBD1
CASSLLAGYYNEQFF TGTGCCAGCAGCTTACTAGCGGGATACTACAATGAGCAGTTCTTC TRBJ2-1 NA TRBV5-5 TRBD2
CASSQELNTQYF TGTGCCAGCAGCCAAGAGTTAAATACGCAGTATTTT TRBJ2-3 NA TRBV3-1/TRBV3-2 NA
CASSSLAPEGEQYF TGTGCCAGCAGCTCACTAGCTCCGGAGGGCGAGCAGTACTTC TRBJ2-7 many TRBV5-4 NA
CASSPAGGRQKLFF TGTGCCAGCAGCCCCGCGGGGGGTAGGCAAAAACTGTTTTTT TRBJ1-4 NA TRBV3-1/TRBV3-2 NA
CASSLDYSEQYF TGTGCCAGCAGCCTCGACTACTCCGAGCAGTACTTC TRBJ2-7 once TRBV7-2 NA
CASSYNLSTGAGGNQPQHF TGTGCCAGCAGTTACAATTTAAGTACAGGGGCGGGCGGCAATCAGCCCCAGCATTTT TRBJ1-5 NA TRBV6-2/TRBV6-3 TRBD1
CASSQAGGPVHEQFF TGCGCCAGCAGCCAAGCGGGAGGGCCGGTCCATGAGCAGTTCTTC TRBJ2-1 NA TRBV4-3 TRBD2
CASSSVTGTGTHEQYF TGTGCCAGCAGTTCCGTAACCGGGACAGGGACCCACGAGCAGTACTTC TRBJ2-7 NA TRBV27 TRBD1
CASSYHRGGTEAFF TGTGCCAGCAGCTACCACAGGGGTGGCACTGAAGCTTTCTTT TRBJ1-1 NA TRBV5-5 TRBD1
CAISETYTYEQYF TGTGCCATCAGTGAGACTTATACCTACGAGCAGTACTTC TRBJ2-7 few TRBV10-3 NA
CASSTRSEQFF TGTGCCAGCAGTACCCGGAGTGAGCAGTTCTTC TRBJ2-1 NA TRBV12-3/TRBV12-4 NA
CASKGLQGNYGYTF TGTGCCAGCAAGGGGCTACAGGGCAACTATGGCTACACCTTC TRBJ1-2 NA TRBV5-4 NA
CASSLIAGSYEQYF TGTGCCAGCAGCTTGATCGCGGGTTCCTACGAGCAGTACTTC TRBJ2-7 NA TRBV7-9 NA
CASSFTSGRDKNIQYF TGTGCCAGCAGCTTTACTAGCGGGAGAGACAAAAACATTCAGTACTTC TRBJ2-4 NA TRBV7-9 TRBD2
CASSPSRYSGNTIYF TGTGCCAGCAGTCCCTCTAGGTACTCTGGAAACACCATATATTTT TRBJ1-3 NA TRBV27 NA
CSASLAGTDTQYF TGCAGTGCTAGTCTAGCGGGTACAGATACGCAGTATTTT TRBJ2-3 few TRBV20-1 TRBD2
CASSLGLADEQYF TGTGCCAGCAGCTTGGGTCTAGCCGACGAGCAGTACTTC TRBJ2-7 NA TRBV5-4 NA
CASSPRQTNTEAFF TGTGCCAGCAGCCCCCGACAGACGAACACTGAAGCTTTCTTT TRBJ1-1 NA TRBV9 NA
CASRTAQETQYF TGTGCCAGCAGGACAGCACAAGAGACCCAGTACTTC TRBJ2-5 few TRBV28 NA
CASSDEGGREYF TGTGCCAGCAGTGACGAGGGAGGAAGGGAGTACTTC TRBJ2-7 once TRBV2 NA
CASSVLDTSYNEQFF TGTGCCAGCAGCGTGCTCGATACATCTTACAATGAGCAGTTCTTC TRBJ2-1 NA TRBV9 NA
CASLAGEAGELFF TGTGCCAGCTTAGCGGGAGAAGCCGGGGAGCTGTTTTTT TRBJ2-2 once TRBV18 TRBD2
CAAGTEGASTDTQYF TGTGCCGCAGGTACTGAGGGCGCAAGCACAGATACGCAGTATTTT TRBJ2-3 NA TRBV10-3 NA
CASSVYSGRARTEQFF TGTGCCAGCAGCGTTTATAGCGGGAGGGCTAGGACTGAGCAGTTCTTC TRBJ2-1 NA TRBV9 TRBD2
CASQLAGSHEQYF TGTGCCTCACAACTAGCGGGAAGCCACGAGCAGTACTTC TRBJ2-7 NA TRBV6-5 TRBD2
CASSLRAGENYEQYF TGTGCCAGCAGCTTAAGGGCGGGAGAGAACTACGAGCAGTACTTC TRBJ2-7 few TRBV7-9 TRBD2
CASSQDRSGNTEAFF TGTGCCAGCAGCCAAGATCGATCAGGGAACACTGAAGCTTTCTTT TRBJ1-1 NA TRBV4-2 NA
CASSPIPVTGELFF TGTGCCAGCTCTCCTATCCCGGTAACCGGGGAGCTGTTTTTT TRBJ2-2 once TRBV19 NA
CSALGVGSSYEQYF TGCAGCGCTTTGGGAGTGGGGAGTTCCTACGAGCAGTACTTC TRBJ2-7 few TRBV29-1 NA
CASSQTDTQYF TGTGCCAGTAGTCAGACAGATACGCAGTATTTT TRBJ2-3 few TRBV19 NA
CATSEAGQGGQPQHF TGTGCCACCAGTGAAGCGGGACAGGGAGGTCAGCCCCAGCATTTT TRBJ1-5 NA TRBV24-1 TRBD1
CASRASTLGEQYF TGTGCCAGCAGAGCTAGTACCCTGGGCGAGCAGTACTTC TRBJ2-7 NA TRBV6-5 NA
CATSDGEYNQPQHF TGTGCCACCAGTGATGGGGAGTACAATCAGCCCCAGCATTTT TRBJ1-5 NA TRBV24-1 NA
CASSRRDRGLSEQYF TGCGCCAGCAGCCGCCGGGACAGGGGGCTTTCCGAGCAGTACTTC TRBJ2-7 NA TRBV5-1 TRBD1
CASSSPGRGRAEAEQFF TGTGCCAGCAGCTCCCCAGGGCGGGGGAGGGCCGAGGCTGAGCAGTTCTTC TRBJ2-1 NA TRBV7-9 TRBD2
CASSLSLVPGANVLTF TGTGCCAGCAGTTTATCGTTAGTCCCCGGGGCCAACGTCCTGACTTTC TRBJ2-6 NA TRBV27 NA
CASWAGGGDTQYF TGTGCCAGCTGGGCGGGAGGAGGGGATACGCAGTATTTT TRBJ2-3 NA TRBV9 TRBD2